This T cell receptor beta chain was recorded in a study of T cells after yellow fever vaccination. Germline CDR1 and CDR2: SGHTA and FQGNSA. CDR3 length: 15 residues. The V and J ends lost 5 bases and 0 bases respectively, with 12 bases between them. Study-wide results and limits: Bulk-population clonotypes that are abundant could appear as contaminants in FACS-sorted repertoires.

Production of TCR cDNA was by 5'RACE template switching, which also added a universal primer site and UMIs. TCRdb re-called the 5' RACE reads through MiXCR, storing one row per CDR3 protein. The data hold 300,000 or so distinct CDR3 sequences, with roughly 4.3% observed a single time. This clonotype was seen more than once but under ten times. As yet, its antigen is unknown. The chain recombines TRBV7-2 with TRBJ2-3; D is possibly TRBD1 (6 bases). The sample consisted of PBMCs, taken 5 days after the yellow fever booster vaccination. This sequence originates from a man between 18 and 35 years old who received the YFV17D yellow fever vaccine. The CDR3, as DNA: TGTGCCAGCAGCCAGGACAGCTCTAGCACAGATACGCAGTATTTT. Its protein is CASSQDSSSTDTQYF.